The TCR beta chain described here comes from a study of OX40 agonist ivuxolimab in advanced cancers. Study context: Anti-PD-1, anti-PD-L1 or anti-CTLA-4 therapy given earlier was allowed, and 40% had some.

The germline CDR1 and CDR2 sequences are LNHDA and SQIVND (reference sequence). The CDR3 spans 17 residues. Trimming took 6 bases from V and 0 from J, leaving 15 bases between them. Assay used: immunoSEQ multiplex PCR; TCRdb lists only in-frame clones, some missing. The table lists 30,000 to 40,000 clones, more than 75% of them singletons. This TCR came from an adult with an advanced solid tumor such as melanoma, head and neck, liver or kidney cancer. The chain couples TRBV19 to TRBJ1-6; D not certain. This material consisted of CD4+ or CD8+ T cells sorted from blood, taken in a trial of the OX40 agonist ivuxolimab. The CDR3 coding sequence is TGTGCCAGTAGCCGTGACCGGCCGGACTCCTATAATTCACCCCTCCACTTT. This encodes CASSRDRPDSYNSPLHF. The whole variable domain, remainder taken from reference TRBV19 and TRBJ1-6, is DGGITQSPKYLFRKEGQNVTLSCEQNLNHDAMYWYRQDPGQGLRLIYYSQIVNDFQKGDIAEGYSVSREKKESFPLTVTSAQKNPTAFYLCASSRDRPDSYNSPLHFGNGTRLTVT.